This is a list of T cell receptor beta chains from one sample in a study of blood T cell dynamics during melanoma immunotherapy. The repertoire was sequenced with immunoSEQ multiplex PCR; TCRdb's copy has only in-frame clones and lacks some. The sample contains 9,000 to 10,000 clones, around 90% of which appear only once. Material: blood, obtained from a patient treated with checkpoint blockade. These receptors came from a human donor with melanoma. Both conserved end residues are part of each CDR3. Fields, in order: clone size, V gene, J gene, D gene, CDR3 protein, CDR3 DNA. D genes are given only for firm matches. A clone size is listed for some rows: how often the clone was seen (once, few, many), or a class if it is expanded.

.,TRBV5-1,TRBJ2-7,.,CASSLVSVSPGAERQYF,TGCGCCAGCAGCTTGGTATCCGTCTCCCCGGGGGCAGAACGGCAGTACTTC
.,TRBV2,TRBJ2-1,.,CASAPSSEQFF,TGTGCCAGCGCTCCTAGCAGTGAGCAGTTCTTC
.,TRBV11-1,TRBJ2-6,.,CASSPGANVLTF,TGTGCCAGCAGCCCTGGGGCCAACGTCCTGACTTTC
.,TRBV4-1,TRBJ2-5,.,CASAGGIQETQYF,TGCGCCAGCGCCGGGGGTATACAGGAGACCCAGTACTTC
once,TRBV2,TRBJ2-1,TRBD1,CASNLRTGLGYNEQFF,TGTGCCAGCAACCTCCGGACAGGCCTGGGGTACAATGAGCAGTTCTTC
few,TRBV5-1,TRBJ2-7,TRBD2,CASSLRLAGAYEQYF,TGCGCCAGCAGCCTAAGACTAGCGGGTGCCTACGAGCAGTACTTC
few,TRBV7-8,TRBJ2-7,TRBD1,CASSSRQGPSGEQYF,TGTGCCAGCAGCTCCCGACAGGGGCCCTCAGGCGAGCAGTACTTC
.,TRBV10-3,TRBJ2-1,TRBD2,CATSGASGMDGEQFF,TGTGCCACCAGTGGGGCTAGCGGGATGGATGGCGAGCAGTTCTTC
.,TRBV6-5,TRBJ1-1,.,CASSYSVTTSEAFF,TGTGCCAGCAGTTACTCGGTTACGACGAGTGAAGCTTTCTTT
.,TRBV9,TRBJ2-3,TRBD2,CASSGTSGKDTQYF,TGTGCCAGCAGCGGGACTAGCGGGAAGGATACGCAGTATTTT
.,TRBV7-9,TRBJ2-7,.,CASAGGPRGEQYF,TGTGCCAGCGCCGGGGGGCCAAGGGGCGAGCAGTACTTC
.,TRBV29-1,TRBJ2-6,.,CSVAEGANVLTF,TGCAGCGTGGCCGAGGGGGCCAACGTCCTGACTTTC
few,TRBV19,TRBJ1-2,.,CASEDGPYGYTF,TGTGCCAGCGAGGACGGACCCTATGGCTACACCTTC
.,TRBV9,TRBJ1-5,.,CASSVGGGPDQPQHF,TGTGCCAGCAGCGTTGGAGGGGGACCGGATCAGCCCCAGCATTTT
once,TRBV5-4,TRBJ2-7,.,CASSSPGSYEQYF,TGTGCCAGCAGCTCCCCTGGGTCCTACGAGCAGTACTTC
.,TRBV21-1,TRBJ2-1,.,CASSPALAQSSYNEQFF,TGTGCCAGCAGCCCGGCCCTAGCGCAGAGCTCCTACAATGAGCAGTTCTTC
.,TRBV29-1,TRBJ2-7,.,CSVDTTGSYEQYF,TGCAGCGTTGACACAACAGGTTCCTACGAGCAGTACTTC
.,TRBV14,TRBJ2-3,.,CASSQVAGAADTQYF,TGTGCCAGCAGCCAAGTGGCGGGGGCGGCCGATACGCAGTATTTT
.,TRBV28,TRBJ2-3,TRBD1,CASSSRTGGTDTQYF,TGTGCCAGCAGTTCACGGACAGGGGGCACAGATACGCAGTATTTT
.,TRBV28,TRBJ1-1,TRBD1,CASSQTGGTEAFF,TGTGCCAGCAGCCAAACAGGGGGCACTGAAGCTTTCTTT
.,TRBV10-1,TRBJ2-1,TRBD2,CASSTGTSGSRSYNEQFF,TGCGCCAGCAGTACTGGGACTAGCGGGAGTAGGTCCTACAATGAGCAGTTCTTC
.,TRBV2,TRBJ2-6,.,CAGGVDSGANVLTF,TGTGCCGGAGGGGTGGACTCTGGGGCCAACGTCCTGACTTTC
.,TRBV5-1,TRBJ1-2,.,CASSLTLGIYGYTF,TGCGCCAGCAGCTTGACGCTAGGGATCTATGGCTACACCTTC
.,TRBV7-9,TRBJ1-5,.,CASSLGGPGLQPQHF,TGTGCCAGCAGCTTAGGGGGACCTGGTCTTCAGCCCCAGCATTTT
.,TRBV4-3,TRBJ2-5,.,CASSQDPWRSSAHKQGEQYF,TGCGCCAGCAGCCAAGATCCGTGGCGGTCTAGCGCCCATAAGCAGGGGGAGCAGTACTTC
.,TRBV10-1,TRBJ2-7,TRBD1,CASRGTGSYEQYF,TGCGCCAGCAGGGGGACAGGGTCCTACGAGCAGTACTTC
.,TRBV6-6,TRBJ2-1,TRBD2,CASSERAGRSYNEQFF,TGTGCCAGCAGCGAGCGAGCGGGGCGCTCCTACAATGAGCAGTTCTTC
once,TRBV5-1,TRBJ1-4,.,CASRASPNEKLFF,TGCGCCAGCAGGGCCAGCCCTAATGAAAAACTGTTTTTT
.,TRBV28,TRBJ2-1,.,CASGGEQFF,TGTGCCAGCGGGGGTGAGCAGTTCTTC
.,TRBV6-1,TRBJ2-1,.,CASRASYNEQFF,TGTGCCAGTCGAGCGTCCTACAATGAGCAGTTCTTC
.,TRBV15,TRBJ2-1,TRBD2,CATSRDRGLGAFRNEQFF,TGTGCCACCAGCAGAGATCGGGGACTAGGTGCGTTTCGCAATGAGCAGTTCTTC
.,TRBV27,TRBJ2-7,TRBD2,CASSPPLREGSYEQYF,TGTGCCAGCAGCCCCCCCTTGCGGGAGGGCTCCTACGAGCAGTACTTC
.,TRBV7-8,TRBJ2-2,TRBD2,CASTRWTSGTGELFF,TGTGCCAGCACCCGGTGGACTAGCGGCACCGGGGAGCTGTTTTTT
.,TRBV5-1,TRBJ1-2,TRBD1,CASSARTGGSYGYTF,TGCGCCAGCAGCGCCCGGACAGGGGGTAGCTATGGCTACACCTTC
once,TRBV7-9,TRBJ2-3,.,CASSKREVLGADTQYF,TGTGCCAGCAGCAAAAGGGAAGTATTGGGGGCAGATACGCAGTATTTT
.,TRBV27,TRBJ1-4,TRBD1,CASSLWAGGREKLFF,TGTGCCAGCAGTTTATGGGCAGGGGGCCGTGAAAAACTGTTTTTT
.,TRBV5-1,TRBJ2-2,.,CASSLVGSPTGELFF,TGCGCCAGCAGCTTGGTAGGGTCGCCCACCGGGGAGCTGTTTTTT
.,TRBV28,TRBJ1-4,.,CASSTRGRGYEKLFF,TGTGCCAGCAGTACTCGGGGTAGGGGATATGAAAAACTGTTTTTT
few,TRBV18,TRBJ1-2,.,CASSPSGVGYTF,TGTGCCAGCTCACCGAGTGGGGTTGGCTACACCTTC
.,TRBV30,TRBJ2-7,.,CAWNIGGFYYEQYF,TGTGCCTGGAATATCGGCGGCTTCTACTACGAGCAGTACTTC
.,TRBV7-8,TRBJ1-1,.,CASSRIQGNTEAFF,TGTGCCAGCAGCCGTATACAGGGGAACACTGAAGCTTTCTTT